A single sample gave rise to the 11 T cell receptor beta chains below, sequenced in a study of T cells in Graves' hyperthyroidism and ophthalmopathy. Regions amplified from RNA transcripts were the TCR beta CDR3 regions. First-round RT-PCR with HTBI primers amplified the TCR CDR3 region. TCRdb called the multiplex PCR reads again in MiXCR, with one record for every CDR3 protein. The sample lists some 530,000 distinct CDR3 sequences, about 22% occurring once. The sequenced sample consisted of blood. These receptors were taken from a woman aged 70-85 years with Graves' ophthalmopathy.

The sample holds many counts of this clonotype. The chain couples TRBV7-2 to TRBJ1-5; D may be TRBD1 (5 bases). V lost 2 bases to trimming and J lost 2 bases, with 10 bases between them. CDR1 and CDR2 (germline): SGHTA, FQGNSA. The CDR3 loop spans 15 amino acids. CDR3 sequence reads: CASSLQGSGNQPQHF. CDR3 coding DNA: TGTGCCAGCAGCTTACAGGGTTCGGGCAATCAGCCCCAGCATTTT.

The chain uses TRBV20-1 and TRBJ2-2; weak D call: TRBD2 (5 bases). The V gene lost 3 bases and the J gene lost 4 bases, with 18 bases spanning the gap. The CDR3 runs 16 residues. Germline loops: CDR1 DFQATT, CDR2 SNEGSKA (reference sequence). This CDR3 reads CSASSSSGPSTGELFF. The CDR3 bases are TGCAGTGCTAGTAGCTCCAGCGGCCCCTCCACCGGGGAGCTGTTTTTT.

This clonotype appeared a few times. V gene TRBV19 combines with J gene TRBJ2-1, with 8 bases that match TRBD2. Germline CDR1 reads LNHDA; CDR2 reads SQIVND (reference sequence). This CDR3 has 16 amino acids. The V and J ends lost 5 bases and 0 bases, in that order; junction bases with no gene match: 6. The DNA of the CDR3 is TGTGCCAGTAGTTTCCGCCGGGGGGGCTCCTACAATGAGCAGTTCTTC. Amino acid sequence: CASSFRRGGSYNEQFF.

The CDR3, as DNA: TGTGCCTGGACCGGGACAGACAACACCGGGGAGCTGTTTTTT. Amino acid sequence: CAWTGTDNTGELFF. The rearrangement uses TRBV30 and TRBJ2-2, with 7 positions matching TRBD1. V lost 4 bases to trimming and J lost 2 bases; unmatched junction nucleotides: 4. This CDR3 contains 14 residues. From germline, CDR1 is GTSNPN and CDR2 SVGIG (reference sequence). Supplemented by reference TRBV30 and TRBJ2-2, the full variable domain reads SQTIHQWPATLVQPVGSPLSLECTVEGTSNPNLYWYRQAAGRGLQLLFYSVGIGQISSEVPQNLSASRPQDRQFILSSKKLLLSDSGFYLCAWTGTDNTGELFFGEGSRLTVL.

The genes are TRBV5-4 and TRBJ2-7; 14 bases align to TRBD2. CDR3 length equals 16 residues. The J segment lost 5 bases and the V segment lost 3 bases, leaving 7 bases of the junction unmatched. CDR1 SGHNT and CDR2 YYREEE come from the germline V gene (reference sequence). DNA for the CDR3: TGTGCCAGCAGCTCGGGACTAGCGGGAGTTTTGAACGAGCAGTACTTC. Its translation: CASSSGLAGVLNEQYF. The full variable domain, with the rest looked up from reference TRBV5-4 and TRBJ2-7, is ETGVTQSPTHLIKTRGQQVTLRCSSQSGHNTVSWYQQALGQGPQFIFQYYREEENGRGNFPPRFSGLQFPNYSSELNVNALELDDSALYLCASSSGLAGVLNEQYFGPGTRLTVT.

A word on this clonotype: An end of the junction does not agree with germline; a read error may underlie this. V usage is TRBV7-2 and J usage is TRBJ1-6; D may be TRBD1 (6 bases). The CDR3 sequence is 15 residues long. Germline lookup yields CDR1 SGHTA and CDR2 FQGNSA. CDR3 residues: CASGLSRGGNSPLHF. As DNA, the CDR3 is TGTGCCAGCGGCTTAAGTAGGGGGGGAAATTCACCCCTCCACTTT.

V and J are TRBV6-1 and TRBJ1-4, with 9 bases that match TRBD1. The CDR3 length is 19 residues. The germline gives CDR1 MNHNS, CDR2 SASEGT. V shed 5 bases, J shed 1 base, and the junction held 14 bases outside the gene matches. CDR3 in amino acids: CASSPDYLLDRGTNEKLFF. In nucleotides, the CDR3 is TGTGCCAGCAGTCCAGACTACTTACTGGACAGGGGAACTAATGAAAAACTGTTTTTT.

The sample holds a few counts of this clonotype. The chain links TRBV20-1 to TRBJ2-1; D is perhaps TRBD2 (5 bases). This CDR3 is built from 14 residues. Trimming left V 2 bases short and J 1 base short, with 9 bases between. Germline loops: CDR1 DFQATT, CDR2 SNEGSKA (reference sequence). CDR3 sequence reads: CSARLPGSYNEQFF. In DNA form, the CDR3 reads TGCAGTGCTAGACTCCCGGGGTCCTACAATGAGCAGTTCTTC.

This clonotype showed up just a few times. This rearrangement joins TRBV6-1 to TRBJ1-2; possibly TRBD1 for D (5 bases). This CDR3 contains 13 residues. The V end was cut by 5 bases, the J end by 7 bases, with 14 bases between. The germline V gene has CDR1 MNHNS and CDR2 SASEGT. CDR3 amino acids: CASSKSGGGGYTF. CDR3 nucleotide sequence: TGTGCCAGCAGTAAATCCGGGGGTGGTGGCTACACCTTC.

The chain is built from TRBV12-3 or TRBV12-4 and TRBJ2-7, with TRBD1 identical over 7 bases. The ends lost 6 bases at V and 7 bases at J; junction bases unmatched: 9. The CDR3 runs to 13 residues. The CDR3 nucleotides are TGTGCCAGCAGACCGACAGGGCGGCGGGAGCAGTACTTC. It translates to CASRPTGRREQYF.

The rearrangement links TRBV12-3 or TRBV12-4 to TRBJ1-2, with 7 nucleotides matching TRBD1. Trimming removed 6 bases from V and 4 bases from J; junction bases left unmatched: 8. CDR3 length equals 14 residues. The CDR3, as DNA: TGTGCCAGCAGACTTCAGGGGGGAGGCTATGGCTACACCTTC. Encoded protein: CASRLQGGGYGYTF.